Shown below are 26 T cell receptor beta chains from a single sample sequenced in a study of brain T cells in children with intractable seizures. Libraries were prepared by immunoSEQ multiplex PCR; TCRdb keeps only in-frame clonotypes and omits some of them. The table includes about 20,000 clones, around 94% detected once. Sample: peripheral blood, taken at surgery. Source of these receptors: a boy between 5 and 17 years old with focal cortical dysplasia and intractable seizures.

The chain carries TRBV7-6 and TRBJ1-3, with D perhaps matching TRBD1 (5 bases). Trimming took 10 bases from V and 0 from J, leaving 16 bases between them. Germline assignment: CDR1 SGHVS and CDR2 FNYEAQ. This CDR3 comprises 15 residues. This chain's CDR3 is CATGGGIDSGNTIYF. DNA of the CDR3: TGTGCCACCGGGGGAGGAATTGACTCTGGAAACACCATATATTTT.

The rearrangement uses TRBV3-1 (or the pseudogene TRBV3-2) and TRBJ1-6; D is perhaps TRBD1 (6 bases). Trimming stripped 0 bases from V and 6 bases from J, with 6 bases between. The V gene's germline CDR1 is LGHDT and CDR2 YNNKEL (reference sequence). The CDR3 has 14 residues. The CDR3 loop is CASSQDRGNSPLHF. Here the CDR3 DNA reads TGTGCCAGCAGCCAAGACAGGGGTAATTCACCCCTCCACTTT.

Here the CDR3 reads CASSQTDRAQETQYF. CDR3 nucleotide sequence: TGCGCCAGCAGCCAAACTGACAGGGCGCAAGAGACCCAGTACTTC. The chain couples TRBV4-1 to TRBJ2-5; 7 bases align to TRBD1. The V and J ends lost 2 bases and 2 bases, in that order; junction bases with no gene match: 5. From germline, CDR1 is MGHRA and CDR2 YSYEKL. The CDR3 is 15 amino acids.

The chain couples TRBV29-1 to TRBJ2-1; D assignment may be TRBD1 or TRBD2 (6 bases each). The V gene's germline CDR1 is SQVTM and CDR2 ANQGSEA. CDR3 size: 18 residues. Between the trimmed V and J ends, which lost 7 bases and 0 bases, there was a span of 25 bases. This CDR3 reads CSGIFWGATPSSYNEQFF. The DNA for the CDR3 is TGCAGCGGTATCTTTTGGGGGGCCACGCCCAGCTCCTACAATGAGCAGTTCTTC.

The CDR3 sequence: CASSSRGSPGNEQFF. CDR3 DNA sequence: TGTGCCAGCAGCTCACGTGGCTCCCCAGGGAATGAGCAGTTCTTC. The chain joins TRBV9 to TRBJ2-1, with D tentatively TRBD1 (5 bases). The CDR3 sequence is 15 residues long. In germline, CDR1 is SGDLS, CDR2 YYNGEE. V lost 4 bases and J lost 7, with 18 bases in between.

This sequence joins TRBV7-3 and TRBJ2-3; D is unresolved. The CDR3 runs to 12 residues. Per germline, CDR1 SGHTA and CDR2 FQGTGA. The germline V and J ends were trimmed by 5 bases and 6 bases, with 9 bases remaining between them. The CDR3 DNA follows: TGTGCCAGCAGCCTCTTGGGGGATACGCAGTATTTT. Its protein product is CASSLLGDTQYF.

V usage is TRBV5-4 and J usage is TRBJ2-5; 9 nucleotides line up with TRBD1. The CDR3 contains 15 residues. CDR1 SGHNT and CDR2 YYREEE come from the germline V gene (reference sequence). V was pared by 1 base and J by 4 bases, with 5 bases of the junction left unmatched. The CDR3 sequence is CASSLRTGAGETQYF. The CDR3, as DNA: TGTGCCAGCAGCTTGAGGACAGGGGCGGGAGAGACCCAGTACTTC.

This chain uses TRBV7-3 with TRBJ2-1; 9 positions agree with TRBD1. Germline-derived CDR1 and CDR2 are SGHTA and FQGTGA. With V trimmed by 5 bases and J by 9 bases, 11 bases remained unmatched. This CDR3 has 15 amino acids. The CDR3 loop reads CASSPRTGEWGEQFF. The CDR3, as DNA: TGTGCCAGCAGCCCCAGGACAGGGGAATGGGGTGAGCAGTTCTTC.

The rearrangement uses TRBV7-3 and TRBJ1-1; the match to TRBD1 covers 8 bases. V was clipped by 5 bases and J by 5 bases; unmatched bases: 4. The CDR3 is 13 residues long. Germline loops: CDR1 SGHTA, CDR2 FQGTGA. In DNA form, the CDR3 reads TGTGCCAGCAGCCAGGGGGCTTCAACTGAAGCTTTCTTT. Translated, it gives CASSQGASTEAFF.

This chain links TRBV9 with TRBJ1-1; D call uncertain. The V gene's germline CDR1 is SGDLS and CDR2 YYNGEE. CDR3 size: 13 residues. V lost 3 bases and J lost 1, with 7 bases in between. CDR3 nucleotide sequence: TGTGCCAGCAGCGCGGACCGGAACACTGAAGCTTTCTTT. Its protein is CASSADRNTEAFF.

CDR3 amino acids: CASSLPRRMYGYTF. CDR3 DNA: TGTGCCAGCAGCCTCCCGCGACGGATGTATGGCTACACCTTC. V gene TRBV5-6 combines with J gene TRBJ1-2, with no clear D. The CDR3 loop spans 14 amino acids. Germline V gene data show CDR1 as SGHDT and CDR2 as YYEEEE. The V gene lost 4 bases and the J gene lost 5 bases, with 15 bases spanning the gap. Using reference TRBV5-6 and TRBJ1-2 for the parts outside the CDR3, the full variable domain is DAGVTQSPTHLIKTRGQQVTLRCSPKSGHDTVSWYQQALGQGPQFIFQYYEEEERQRGNFPDRFSGHQFPNYSSELNVNALLLGDSALYLCASSLPRRMYGYTFGSGTRLTVV.

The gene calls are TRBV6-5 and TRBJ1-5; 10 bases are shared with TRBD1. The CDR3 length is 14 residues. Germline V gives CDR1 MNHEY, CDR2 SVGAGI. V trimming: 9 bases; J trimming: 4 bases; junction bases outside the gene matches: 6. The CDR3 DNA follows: TGTGCCAGTGCAGACAGGGGGCGAAATCAGCCCCAGCATTTT. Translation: CASADRGRNQPQHF.

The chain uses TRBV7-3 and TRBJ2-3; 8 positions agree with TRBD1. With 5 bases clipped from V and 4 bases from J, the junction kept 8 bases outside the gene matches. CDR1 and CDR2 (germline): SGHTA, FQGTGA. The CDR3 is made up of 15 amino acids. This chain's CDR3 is CASSISTGVADTQYF. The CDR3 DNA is TGTGCCAGCAGCATCTCGACAGGGGTCGCAGATACGCAGTATTTT.

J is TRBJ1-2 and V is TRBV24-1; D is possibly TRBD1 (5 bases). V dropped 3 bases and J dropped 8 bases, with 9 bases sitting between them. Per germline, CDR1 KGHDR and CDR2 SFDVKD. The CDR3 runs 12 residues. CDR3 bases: TGTGCCACCAGTGATGGGACGCGGGGCTACACCTTC. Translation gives CATSDGTRGYTF.

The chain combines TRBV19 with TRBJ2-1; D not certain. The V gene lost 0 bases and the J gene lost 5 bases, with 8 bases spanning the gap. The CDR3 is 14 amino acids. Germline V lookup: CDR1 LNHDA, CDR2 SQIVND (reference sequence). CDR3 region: CASSIEFSNNEQFF. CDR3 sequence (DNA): TGTGCCAGTAGTATAGAGTTTAGTAACAATGAGCAGTTCTTC.

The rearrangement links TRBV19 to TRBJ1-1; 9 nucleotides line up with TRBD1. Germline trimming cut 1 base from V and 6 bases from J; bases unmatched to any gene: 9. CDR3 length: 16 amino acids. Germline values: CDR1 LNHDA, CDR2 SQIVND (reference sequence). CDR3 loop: CASSIAAGTGRPEAFF. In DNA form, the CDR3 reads TGTGCCAGTAGTATAGCCGCCGGGACAGGGAGGCCTGAAGCTTTCTTT.

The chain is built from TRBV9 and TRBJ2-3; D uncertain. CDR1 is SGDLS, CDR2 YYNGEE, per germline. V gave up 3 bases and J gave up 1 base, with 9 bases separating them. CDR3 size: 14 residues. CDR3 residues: CASSESWGTDTQYF. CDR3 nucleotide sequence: TGTGCCAGCAGCGAAAGTTGGGGCACAGATACGCAGTATTTT. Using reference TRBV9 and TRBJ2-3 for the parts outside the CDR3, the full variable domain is DSGVTQTPKHLITATGQRVTLRCSPRSGDLSVYWYQQSLDQGLQFLIQYYNGEERAKGNILERFSAQQFPDLHSELNLSSLELGDSALYFCASSESWGTDTQYFGPGTRLTVL.

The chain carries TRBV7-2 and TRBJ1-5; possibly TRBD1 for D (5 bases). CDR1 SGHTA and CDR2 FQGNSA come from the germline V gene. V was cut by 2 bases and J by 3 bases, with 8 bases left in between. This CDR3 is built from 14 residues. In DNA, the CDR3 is TGTGCCAGCAGCTTAAGGGACCACAATCAGCCCCAGCATTTT. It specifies CASSLRDHNQPQHF.

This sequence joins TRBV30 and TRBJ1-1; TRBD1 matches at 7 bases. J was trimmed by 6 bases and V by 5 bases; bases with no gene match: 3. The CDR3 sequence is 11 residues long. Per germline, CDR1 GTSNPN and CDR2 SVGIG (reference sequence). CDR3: CAWGQEAEAFF. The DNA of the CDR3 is TGTGCCTGGGGACAGGAAGCTGAAGCTTTCTTT.

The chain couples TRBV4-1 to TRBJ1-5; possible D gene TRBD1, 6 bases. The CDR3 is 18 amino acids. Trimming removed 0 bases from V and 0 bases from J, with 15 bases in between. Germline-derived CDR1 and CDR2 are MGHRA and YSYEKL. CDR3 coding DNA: TGCGCCAGCAGCCAAGAGGACAGTCGGGGACTTAGCAATCAGCCCCAGCATTTT. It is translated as CASSQEDSRGLSNQPQHF.

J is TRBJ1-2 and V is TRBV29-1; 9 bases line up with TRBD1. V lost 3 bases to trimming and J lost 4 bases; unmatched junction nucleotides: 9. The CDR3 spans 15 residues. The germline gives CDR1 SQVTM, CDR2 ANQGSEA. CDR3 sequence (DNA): TGCAGCGTTGAGTCACAGGGGGCGCGCGGCTATGGCTACACCTTC. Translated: CSVESQGARGYGYTF.

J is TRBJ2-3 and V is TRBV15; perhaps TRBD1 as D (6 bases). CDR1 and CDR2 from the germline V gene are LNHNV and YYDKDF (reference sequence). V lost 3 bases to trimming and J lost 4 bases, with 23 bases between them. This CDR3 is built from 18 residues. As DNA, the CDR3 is TGTGCCACCAGCAGGTCCCGTATCCGACAGGATATCTCAGATACGCAGTATTTT. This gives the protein CATSRSRIRQDISDTQYF.

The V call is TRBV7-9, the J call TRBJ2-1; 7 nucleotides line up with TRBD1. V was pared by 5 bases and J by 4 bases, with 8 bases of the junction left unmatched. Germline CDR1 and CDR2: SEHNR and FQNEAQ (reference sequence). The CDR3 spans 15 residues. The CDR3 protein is CASSHRDSRYNEQFF. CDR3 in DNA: TGTGCCAGCAGCCATCGGGACAGTCGATACAATGAGCAGTTCTTC.

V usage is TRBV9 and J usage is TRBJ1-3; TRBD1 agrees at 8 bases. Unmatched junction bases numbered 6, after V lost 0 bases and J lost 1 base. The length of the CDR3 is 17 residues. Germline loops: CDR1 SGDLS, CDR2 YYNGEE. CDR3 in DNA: TGTGCCAGCAGCGTAGGGGGACAGGTGTTATCTGGAAACACCATATATTTT. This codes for CASSVGGQVLSGNTIYF.

CDR3 loop: CASSQGGDSYEQYF. In DNA form, the CDR3 reads TGTGCCAGCAGCCAAGGGGGTGATTCCTACGAGCAGTACTTC. The chain is built from TRBV4-2 and TRBJ2-7; D unclear. Per germline, CDR1 LGHNA and CDR2 YNFKEQ. This CDR3 has 14 residues. Trimming took 1 base from V and 1 from J, leaving 8 bases between them.

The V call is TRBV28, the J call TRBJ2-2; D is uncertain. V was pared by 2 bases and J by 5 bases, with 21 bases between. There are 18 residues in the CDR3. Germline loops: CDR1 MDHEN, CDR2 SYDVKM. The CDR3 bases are TGTGCCAGCAGTTTAAGTTTTATGACGGCTCGTCGGACCGGGGAGCTGTTTTTT. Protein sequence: CASSLSFMTARRTGELFF.